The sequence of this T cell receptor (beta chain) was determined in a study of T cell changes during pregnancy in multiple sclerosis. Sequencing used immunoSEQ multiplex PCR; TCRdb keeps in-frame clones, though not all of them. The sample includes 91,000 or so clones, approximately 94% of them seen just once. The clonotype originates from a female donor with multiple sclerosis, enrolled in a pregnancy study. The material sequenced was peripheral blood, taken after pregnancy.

This CDR3 is CASGLAREQFF. The CDR3 DNA reads as TGTGCCAGCGGACTAGCTAGGGAGCAGTTCTTC. The chain links TRBV5-4 to TRBJ2-1; the match to TRBD2 covers 8 bases. The CDR3 contains 11 residues. Germline V gene data show CDR1 as SGHNT and CDR2 as YYREEE (reference sequence). V shed 7 bases, J shed 10 bases, and the junction held 4 bases outside the gene matches.